These T cell receptor beta chains were read from a single sample in a study of cytomegalovirus exposure and HLA in healthy donors. The data were produced by immunoSEQ multiplex PCR, yet TCRdb's version contains in-frame clones alone and is incomplete. Of 50,000 to 65,000 clones listed, roughly 72% were seen once; the top ten hold 20% to 25%. What was sequenced was PBMCs. All receptors derive from a woman aged 50 to 60 in good health and CMV-seropositive. CDR3s include the opening cysteine and the closing phenylalanine or tryptophan.

V: TRBV28
J: TRBJ2-4
CDR3: CASSLPGDLAKNIQYF

V: TRBV7-3
J: TRBJ1-1
CDR3: CASRAGENTEAFF

V: TRBV25-1
J: TRBJ2-7
CDR3: CASSGALRGWAYEQYF

V: TRBV18
J: TRBJ1-3
CDR3: CASSPVTISSGNTIYF

V: TRBV5-1
J: TRBJ1-4
CDR3: CASSLEEGGSKTKLFF

V: TRBV30
J: TRBJ2-7
CDR3: CAWSSGTSGTYEQYF

V: TRBV4-3
J: TRBJ2-6
CDR3: CASSQVQASGANVLTF

V: TRBV30
J: TRBJ2-1
CDR3: CAWRIGTTRGGEQFF

V: TRBV5-1
J: TRBJ1-2
CDR3: CASSNPRASYGYTF

V: TRBV7-2
J: TRBJ1-2
CDR3: CASSLGALSNYGYTF

V: TRBV7-8
J: TRBJ2-7
CDR3: CASSFYGKNYEQYF

V: TRBV4-3
J: TRBJ1-6
CDR3: CASSYNRGRSPLHF

V: TRBV19
J: TRBJ1-3
CDR3: CASSIWSTGPLRGNTIYF

V: TRBV2
J: TRBJ1-2
CDR3: CASSEGAGYGYTF